This entry is about one T cell receptor (beta chain). This sample is drawn from a study of identifying expanded T cells in peripheral blood. Sequenced by immunoSEQ multiplex PCR; TCRdb stores in-frame clones only, minus some. The sample yields 55,000 to 75,000 clones, around 87% seen once. This CDR3 region has 13 residues. Trimming stripped 5 bases from V and 1 base from J, with 11 bases between. Germline V gives CDR1 GTSNPN, CDR2 SVGIG (reference sequence). The sequence was obtained from a person aged 18-70 years in good health. The chain combines TRBV30 with TRBJ1-1, with no clear D. The source material was blood. The CDR3 sequence: CAWRSGRNTEAFF. DNA for the CDR3: TGTGCCTGGCGATCCGGGCGGAACACTGAAGCTTTCTTT.